Included here is one TCR beta chain sequence, with context. The table lists this clone with a count of one. Its specific antigen is unknown. Base qualities are not provided; no much larger clone lies one nucleotide away. The sample comes from a study of blood T cell repertoires in COVID-19 (TCRdb year 2020). In the study overall: Samples covering the acute and convalescent phases of COVID-19 were provided by collaborators in the United States, Italy and Spain. Subjects who had been exposed to COVID-19, were actively infected with it, or had recovered from it provided the deeply sampled blood TCRbeta repertoires that made up the dataset. A freely available public database, intended as a resource for researchers studying the immune response to SARS-CoV-2, is where the repertoires were released. Where available, HLA class I and class II types were obtained from metadata supplied by the sample provider rather than from assay-based typing. The material from the prospective study consisted of cDNA or gDNA derived from T cells, B-cell-depleted T cells, or PBMCs. The samples were drawn from two sources: the first 160 participants of the ongoing ImmuneRACE study, and 1,000 to 1,500 subjects contributed by 6 global collaborators. The sample metadata nearly always contained a de-identified subject ID, COVID-19 status, age in years and sex.

Beyond this particular receptor, the publication reports: How much clinical and demographic metadata was included differed by source and by participant, and the metadata was provided uncurated.

The CDR3 runs 14 residues from the cysteine to the phenylalanine. Solely the CDR3 DNA is kept, with 42 bases framed from the first base. CDR1 and CDR2, looked up from the germline V gene, are SNHLY and FYNNEI. The germline V end is reduced by 8 bases and the J end by 2 bases; junction bases left unmatched: 4. The collaborating institutions used their own protocols to collect whole blood in K2EDTA tubes. For TCRbeta analysis, collaborator samples were shipped as frozen whole blood, as isolated PBMCs, or as DNA extracted from either sample type. TCRbeta CDR3 regions were amplified from genomic DNA by means of the immunoSEQ Assay, a bias-controlled multiplex PCR. The paper's data handling went like this. Nucleated cell counts per sample were estimated from amplification of reference gene primers within the assay. To quantify the absolute abundance of each unique TCRbeta CDR3 rearrangement, sequence reads were collapsed and filtered. For each sample, productive Simpson clonality was calculated as the square root of Simpson's diversity index across productive rearrangements. TCRdb holds this immuneACCESS table with in-frame rearrangements only. Some clones are missing; in checked studies, unresolved V genes explain under half, and the rest has no known cause. The V and J calls and clone size come from that table; D and trimming were worked out from the DNA. This sample comprises 100,000 to 150,000 clones, roughly 88% of them detected only once. Approximately 8% of the sample is in the top ten clones.

Sequenced: peripheral blood. The chain links TRBV2 with TRBJ1-5, and TRBD1 aligns with 9 junction nucleotides. The receptor was isolated from a man aged 45-65 years with acute or convalescent COVID-19. CDR3 reads: CASSDRGGNQPQHF. The nucleotides read TGTGCCAGCTCGGACAGGGGCGGCAATCAGCCCCAGCATTTT.